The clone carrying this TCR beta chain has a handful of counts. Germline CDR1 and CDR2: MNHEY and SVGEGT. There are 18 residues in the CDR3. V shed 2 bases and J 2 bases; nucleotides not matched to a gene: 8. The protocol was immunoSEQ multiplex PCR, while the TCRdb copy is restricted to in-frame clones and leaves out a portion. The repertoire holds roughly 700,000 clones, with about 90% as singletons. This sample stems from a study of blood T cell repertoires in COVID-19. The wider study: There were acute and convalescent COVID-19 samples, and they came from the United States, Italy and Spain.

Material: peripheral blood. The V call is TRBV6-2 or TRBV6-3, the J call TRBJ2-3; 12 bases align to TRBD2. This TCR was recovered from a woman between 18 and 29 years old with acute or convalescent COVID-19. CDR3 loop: CASSYTTSGGPNTDTQYF. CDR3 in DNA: TGTGCCAGCAGTTACACCACTAGCGGGGGGCCAAACACAGATACGCAGTATTTT.